These 27 T cell receptor beta chains were all obtained from the same sample, sequenced in a study of human T cells and chemical hapten exposure. This sample's time point: pre-sensitization, week 0. Treatment indicated: therapeutic diphenylcyclopropenone sensitization with weekly scalp DPC. TCRdb re-called the RACE reads with MiXCR, one entry per CDR3 protein. This sample yields approximately 370,000 distinct CDR3 sequences, of which 5.5% are seen a single time; around 8.8% belongs to the top ten. The sample consisted of whole blood, taken in connection with sensitization to the hapten diphenylcyclopropenone (DPC). These receptors were taken from a woman aged 18 to 35 with alopecia areata. Some clones in this sample may be carry-over from other donors' samples.

At least ten counts were recorded for this clonotype. This chain uses TRBV10-3 with TRBJ1-1, with unresolved D. The V end lost 2 bases, the J end lost 5 bases, and 6 bases lay between the germline ends. This CDR3 has 12 amino acids. Germline loops: CDR1 ENHRY, CDR2 SYGVKD. The DNA for the CDR3 is TGTGCCATCAGTGAGGGGGATACTGAAGCTTTCTTT. Translation: CAISEGDTEAFF.

This chain links TRBV27 with TRBJ1-2; the D is unclear. Germline CDR1 is MNHEY and CDR2 is SMNVEV (reference sequence). CDR3 length: 12 amino acids. V was cut by 6 bases and J by 6 bases, with 11 bases left in between. CDR3 protein: CASSPDLNGYTF. In nucleotides, the CDR3 is TGTGCCAGCAGCCCCGACTTAAATGGCTACACCTTC.

This clonotype was seen a few times. J is TRBJ1-3 and V is TRBV9, with D perhaps matching TRBD1 (5 bases). The germline CDR1 and CDR2 sequences are SGDLS and YYNGEE. The CDR3 is 17 residues long. V was clipped by 0 bases and J by 0 bases, with 13 bases between them. The CDR3 nucleotides are TGTGCCAGCAGCGTAGCGGGCCAAACAGGCTCTGGAAACACCATATATTTT. Protein sequence: CASSVAGQTGSGNTIYF.

At least ten counts were recorded for this clonotype. V is TRBV15 and J is TRBJ1-5; D gene ambiguous. Germline CDR1 and CDR2: LNHNV and YYDKDF (reference sequence). V was cut by 3 bases and J by 6 bases, with 9 bases left in between. The CDR3 loop spans 13 amino acids. The CDR3 loop reads CATSSERGQPQHF. In nucleotides, the CDR3 is TGTGCCACCAGCAGTGAGAGAGGTCAGCCCCAGCATTTT.

This clonotype appeared a few times. The chain carries TRBV20-1 and TRBJ2-2, with 7 positions matching TRBD1. The CDR3 loop spans 16 amino acids. In germline, CDR1 is DFQATT, CDR2 SNEGSKA (reference sequence). Trimming removed 2 bases from V and 2 bases from J; junction bases left unmatched: 8. The CDR3 loop is CSARTWTGFNTGELFF. CDR3 nucleotides: TGCAGTGCTAGAACCTGGACAGGTTTCAACACCGGGGAGCTGTTTTTT.

The J gene is TRBJ2-1, the V gene TRBV2, with 16 bases fitting TRBD2. V was clipped by 7 bases and J by 5 bases; unmatched bases: 11. Germline lookup yields CDR1 SNHLY and CDR2 FYNNEI. There are 18 residues in the CDR3. CDR3 amino acids: CASTEGLAGGRNDNEQFF. The CDR3 nucleotides are TGTGCCAGCACCGAGGGACTAGCGGGGGGGCGGAACGACAATGAGCAGTTCTTC.

The genes are TRBV7-8 and TRBJ1-1; D is unclear. CDR1 and CDR2 (germline): SGHVS, FQNEAQ. The length of the CDR3 is 16 residues. Trimming pared 1 base from V and 0 bases from J, leaving 12 bases between. CDR3 residues: CASSLEGARMNTEAFF. The CDR3 nucleotides read TGTGCCAGCAGCTTAGAGGGCGCACGAATGAACACTGAAGCTTTCTTT.

The gene calls are TRBV6-1 and TRBJ2-7; 8 bases match TRBD1. CDR1 is MNHNS and CDR2 is SASEGT in the germline V gene. The CDR3 runs to 14 residues. Trimming removed 7 bases from V and 2 bases from J; junction bases left unmatched: 7. The CDR3 loop reads CASTRQGLTYEQYF. CDR3 DNA: TGTGCCAGCACCCGACAGGGGCTGACCTACGAGCAGTACTTC.

The table lists this clonotype with a few counts. J is TRBJ1-5 and V is TRBV25-1; the match to TRBD1 covers 10 bases. The J segment lost 5 bases and the V segment lost 7 bases, leaving 11 bases of the junction unmatched. This CDR3 contains 16 residues. Germline V lookup: CDR1 MGHDK, CDR2 SYGVNS. This chain's CDR3 is CASTTGTGDWDQPQHF. The CDR3 bases are TGTGCCAGCACTACCGGGACAGGGGATTGGGATCAGCCCCAGCATTTT. The variable domain in full, completed from reference TRBV25-1 and TRBJ1-5, reads EADIYQTPRYLVIGTGKKITLECSQTMGHDKMYWYQQDPGMELHLIHYSYGVNSTEKGDLSSESTVSRIRTEHFPLTLESARPSHTSQYLCASTTGTGDWDQPQHFGDGTRLSIL.

This clonotype was seen a few times. The chain carries TRBV19 and TRBJ1-5; the D gene is possibly TRBD1 (5 bases). V shed 6 bases and J shed 4 bases, with 13 bases lying between them. The V gene's germline CDR1 is LNHDA and CDR2 SQIVND (reference sequence). The CDR3 has 14 amino acids. CDR3 sequence: CASRDRDPNQPQHF. The CDR3 region has the DNA TGTGCCAGTAGGGACCGGGACCCGAATCAGCCCCAGCATTTT.

This clonotype was detected many times. The chain is built from TRBV20-1 and TRBJ2-1; 13 bases line up with TRBD2. V lost 0 bases and J lost 8; bases outside the gene matches: 4. In germline, CDR1 is DFQATT, CDR2 SNEGSKA (reference sequence). CDR3 length: 15 amino acids. The CDR3 DNA is TGCAGTGCTAGAGAGGGACTAGCGGGGATGGATGAGCAGTTCTTC. This gives the protein CSAREGLAGMDEQFF.

This clonotype was picked up many times. This sequence joins TRBV4-3 and TRBJ2-2; the match to TRBD1 covers 7 bases. Per the germline V gene, CDR1 is LGHNA and CDR2 is YSLEER. The ends lost 6 bases at V and 4 bases at J; junction bases unmatched: 8. CDR3 length: 15 amino acids. DNA for the CDR3: TGCGCCAGCAGTCCAACAGGGGCAGGCACCGGGGAGCTGTTTTTT. This codes for CASSPTGAGTGELFF.

This clonotype was observed at least ten times. V is TRBV19 and J is TRBJ2-1, with 9 nucleotides matching TRBD2. The J segment lost 0 bases and the V segment lost 1 base, leaving 4 bases of the junction unmatched. The CDR3 covers 17 residues. Looked up from germline, CDR1 is LNHDA and CDR2 is SQIVND (reference sequence). The CDR3 nucleotides are TGTGCCAGTAGTATAGCAGCGGGGGGCGACTCCTACAATGAGCAGTTCTTC. This gives the protein CASSIAAGGDSYNEQFF.

In its sample, this clonotype was seen many times. V and J are TRBV5-6 and TRBJ2-2; 9 bases are shared with TRBD2. Germline V CDR1 and CDR2: SGHDT, YYEEEE. V lost 2 bases to trimming and J lost 11 bases; unmatched junction nucleotides: 13. The CDR3 loop spans 16 amino acids. The CDR3 nucleotides are TGTGCCAGCAGCTTAGCGGGGGGTCCCCCCGGAGGAGAGCTGTTTTTT. Protein product: CASSLAGGPPGGELFF.

The V call is TRBV20-1, the J call TRBJ2-1; 10 bases align to TRBD2. This CDR3 region has 14 residues. Germline CDR1 is DFQATT and CDR2 is SNEGSKA (reference sequence). V dropped 5 bases and J dropped 3; count of bases not matched to a gene: 4. CDR3 sequence (DNA): TGCAGTGCTCGTGGACTAGCGGTCTACAATGAGCAGTTCTTC. Translation gives CSARGLAVYNEQFF.

This clonotype was seen repeatedly, ten times or more. The chain is built from TRBV29-1 and TRBJ1-1; tentative D call: TRBD1 (5 bases). V lost 1 base to trimming and J lost 4 bases, with 10 bases between them. Germline V gives CDR1 SQVTM, CDR2 ANQGSEA. The CDR3 sequence is 13 residues long. The CDR3 loop is CSVEAGPGTEAFF. As DNA, the CDR3 is TGCAGCGTTGAAGCAGGGCCGGGCACTGAAGCTTTCTTT.

The V and J genes are TRBV12-3 or TRBV12-4 and TRBJ1-5; D not resolved. Trimming cost V 2 bases and J 4 bases, with 18 bases left between them. The CDR3 sequence is 17 residues long. The CDR3 loop reads CASSLTRRTMRNQPQHF. CDR3 nucleotide sequence: TGTGCCAGCAGTTTAACTAGGAGGACTATGAGGAATCAGCCCCAGCATTTT.

This clonotype has a handful of counts. The gene calls are TRBV6-4 and TRBJ1-1; maybe TRBD1 (5 bases). Trimming left V 7 bases short and J 2 bases short, with 11 bases between. The CDR3 is 13 amino acids. Germline loops: CDR1 MRHNA, CDR2 SNTAGT. CDR3 sequence: CASKRQPNTEAFF. The CDR3 DNA is TGTGCCAGCAAAAGACAGCCAAACACTGAAGCTTTCTTT.

This clonotype was seen more than once but under ten times. The chain has TRBV20-1 and TRBJ1-2; D not certain. The V gene's germline CDR1 is DFQATT and CDR2 SNEGSKA (reference sequence). CDR3 size: 13 residues. V was cut by 2 bases and J by 6 bases, with 13 bases left in between. In DNA, the CDR3 is TGCAGTGCTAGAATTCAATACGGCGATGGCTACACCTTC. This codes for CSARIQYGDGYTF.

This clonotype was counted between two and nine times. The V gene is TRBV6-5, the J gene TRBJ2-7; TRBD1 matches 8 bases. Losses at the gene ends were 5 bases for V and 7 bases for J; bases not matched to a gene: 10. The V gene's germline CDR1 is MNHEY and CDR2 SVGAGI. CDR3 size: 14 residues. CDR3 sequence (DNA): TGTGCCAGCAGTCATTCGAACACAGGGGGTGAGCAGTACTTC. Amino acids: CASSHSNTGGEQYF.

The rearrangement links TRBV6-1 to TRBJ1-2; D is uncertain. Germline-derived CDR1 and CDR2 are MNHNS and SASEGT. CDR3 length: 13 amino acids. Deletions cut 4 bases from V and 2 bases from J, with 8 bases between. CDR3 coding DNA: TGTGCCAGCAGTGCTGGAAAAAACTATGGCTACACCTTC. This translates into CASSAGKNYGYTF.

This clonotype has only a few counts. The rearrangement joins TRBV10-3 to TRBJ2-7; 7 bases map to TRBD1. This CDR3 has 13 residues. With 6 bases clipped from V and 4 bases from J, the junction kept 6 bases outside the gene matches. Germline values: CDR1 ENHRY, CDR2 SYGVKD. Here the CDR3 reads CAIRKPTGYEQYF. CDR3 in DNA: TGTGCCATCAGAAAACCGACAGGGTACGAGCAGTACTTC.

The genes are TRBV6-1 and TRBJ1-1, with a weak D call TRBD1 (6 bases). In germline, CDR1 is MNHNS, CDR2 SASEGT. V lost 6 bases and J 4 bases, leaving 12 bases between the germline ends. CDR3 size: 13 residues. CDR3 sequence: CASRPGARTEAFF. DNA of the CDR3: TGTGCCAGCAGACCAGGGGCTCGCACTGAAGCTTTCTTT.

This clonotype came up many times. J is TRBJ1-6 and V is TRBV6-5; D perhaps matches TRBD1 (5 bases). The CDR3 totals 12 residues. The germline V gene has CDR1 MNHEY and CDR2 SVGAGI. Trimming cost V 8 bases and J 10 bases, with 12 bases left between them. The CDR3 sequence: CASARGRSPLHF. In nucleotides, the CDR3 is TGTGCCAGCGCAAGGGGCAGATCACCCCTCCACTTT.

The chain carries TRBV12-3 or TRBV12-4 and TRBJ1-6; the D gene is possibly TRBD1 (6 bases). Trimming cost V 3 bases and J 5 bases, with 11 bases left between them. The CDR3 runs 15 residues. The CDR3 coding sequence is TGTGCCAGCAGTTTCCGGACAGCTAATAATTCACCCCTCCACTTT. Protein: CASSFRTANNSPLHF.

The chain carries TRBV7-8 and TRBJ1-4; 8 nucleotides line up with TRBD1. V lost 5 bases, J lost 8 bases, and 10 bases stayed unmatched. The germline V gene has CDR1 SGHVS and CDR2 FQNEAQ. This CDR3 is 15 amino acids long. The DNA for the CDR3 is TGTGCCAGCAGCCCTTGGACAGGGTACGAGGAAAAACTGTTTTTT. Translation: CASSPWTGYEEKLFF. Full variable domain (rest looked up from reference TRBV7-8 and TRBJ1-4): GAGVSQSPRYKVAKRGQDVALRCDPISGHVSLFWYQQALGQGPEFLTYFQNEAQLDKSGLPSDRFFAERPEGSVSTLKIQRTQQEDSAVYLCASSPWTGYEEKLFFGSGTQLSVL.

This clonotype was seen repeatedly, ten times or more. The J gene is TRBJ2-7, the V gene TRBV28; TRBD2 agrees at 10 bases. V was clipped by 5 bases and J by 5 bases; unmatched bases: 6. This CDR3 has 14 amino acids. Germline V lookup: CDR1 MDHEN, CDR2 SYDVKM. DNA of the CDR3: TGTGCCAGCAGTCAGCGGGGGGGCCGCGACGAGCAGTACTTC. This translates into CASSQRGGRDEQYF.